The clone carrying this T cell receptor (beta chain) was seen more than once but under ten times. Time point indicated: pretreatment peripheral blood. These data are taken from a study of PD-L1 blockade in urothelial cancer. Across the whole study: Most of the roughly 29 patients were men whose urothelial cancer was bladder-origin. The median number of T cells present in blood samples was under 150,000.

Here immunoSEQ multiplex PCR was the method, and the copy in TCRdb shows in-frame clones only, minus some. The profile covers over 45,000 clones, with 85% to 90% appearing a single time and about 20% taken by the ten largest. J was trimmed by 1 base and V by 2 bases; bases with no gene match: 8. This CDR3 is 18 amino acids long. Germline loops: CDR1 MNHNS, CDR2 SASEGT. The gene calls are TRBV6-1 and TRBJ2-6; 7 bases agree with TRBD1. This sample comprised PBMCs, obtained around atezolizumab (anti-PD-L1) treatment. The sequence came from a man between 60 and 75 years old with urothelial cancer. Here the CDR3 reads CASSEHSGTDSGANVLTF. DNA of the CDR3: TGTGCCAGCAGTGAACACTCCGGGACAGATTCTGGGGCCAACGTCCTGACTTTC.